This entry concerns a single T cell receptor (delta chain). The antigen is unknown. Per germline, CDR1 GEAIGNYY and CDR2 EKD. CDR3 length: 19 amino acids. The ends lost 0 bases at V and 3 bases at J; junction bases unmatched: 12. TCRdb reprocessed the multiplex PCR reads through CATT. This sample carries some 460 delta-chain clones, about 4.4% of them seen once, and the ten largest clones take over 90%. This entry comes from a study of gamma delta lymphoproliferative disorders and STAT genes. General study findings and limits: Indolent patients' major clones mainly used Vgamma9-JgammaP and Vdelta2-Ddelta3-Jdelta1.

PBMCs from patients and controls supplied the genomic DNA for sequencing. Patients who were sequenced were a median approximately 60 years old. The sample taken for sequencing was blood. V is TRDV2 and J is TRDJ1; 13 bases align to TRDD3. The clonotype comes from a human donor with gamma-delta T-cell large granular lymphocyte leukemia. The CDR3 loop is CACDTVTGGYGKGADKLIF. DNA for the CDR3: TGTGCCTGTGACACCGTCACTGGGGGATACGGAAAAGGGGCCGATAAACTCATCTTT.